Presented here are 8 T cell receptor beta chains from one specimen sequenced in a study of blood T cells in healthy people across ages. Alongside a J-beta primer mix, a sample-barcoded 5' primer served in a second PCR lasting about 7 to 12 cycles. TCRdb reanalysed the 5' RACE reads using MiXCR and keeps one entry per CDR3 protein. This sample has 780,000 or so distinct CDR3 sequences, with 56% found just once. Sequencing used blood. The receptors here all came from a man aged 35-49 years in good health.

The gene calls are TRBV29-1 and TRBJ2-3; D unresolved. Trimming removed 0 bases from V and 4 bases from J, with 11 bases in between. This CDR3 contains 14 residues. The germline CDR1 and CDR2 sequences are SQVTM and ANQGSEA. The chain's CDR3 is CSVEENLRADTQYF. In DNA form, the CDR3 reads TGCAGCGTTGAAGAAAACCTTAGGGCAGATACGCAGTATTTT.

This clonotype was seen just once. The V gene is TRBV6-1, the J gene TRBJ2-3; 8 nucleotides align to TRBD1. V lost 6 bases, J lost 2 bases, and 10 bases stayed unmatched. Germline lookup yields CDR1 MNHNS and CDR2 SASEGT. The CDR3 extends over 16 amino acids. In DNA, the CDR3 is TGTGCCAGCAGCGACTGGGGGGACAGGCTCACAGATACGCAGTATTTT. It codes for CASSDWGDRLTDTQYF.

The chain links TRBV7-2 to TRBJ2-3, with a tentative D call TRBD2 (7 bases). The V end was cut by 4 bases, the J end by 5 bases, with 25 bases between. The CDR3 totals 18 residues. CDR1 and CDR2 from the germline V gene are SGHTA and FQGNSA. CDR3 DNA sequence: TGTGCCAGCAGCTCCACCGGGTGGGGGCGGGGGAACGGAGATACGCAGTATTTT. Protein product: CASSSTGWGRGNGDTQYF. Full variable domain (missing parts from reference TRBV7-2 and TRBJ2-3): GAGVSQSPSNKVTEKGKDVELRCDPISGHTALYWYRQSLGQGLEFLIYFQGNSAPDKSGLPSDRFSAERTGGSVSTLTIQRTQQEDSAVYLCASSSTGWGRGNGDTQYFGPGTRLTVL.

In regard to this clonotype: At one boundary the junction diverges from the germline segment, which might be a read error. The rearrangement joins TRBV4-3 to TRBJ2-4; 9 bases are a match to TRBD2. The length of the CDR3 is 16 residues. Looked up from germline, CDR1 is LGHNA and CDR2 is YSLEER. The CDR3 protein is CASSQDLSGGRNIHYF. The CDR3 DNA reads TGCGCCAGCAGCCAAGATCTCAGCGGGGGGAGGAACATTCATTACTTC.

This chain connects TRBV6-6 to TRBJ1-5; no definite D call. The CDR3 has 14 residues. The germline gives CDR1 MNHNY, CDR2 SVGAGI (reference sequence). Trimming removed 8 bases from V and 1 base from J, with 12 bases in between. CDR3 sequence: CASGWAQSNQPQHF. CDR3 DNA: TGTGCCAGCGGCTGGGCGCAGAGCAATCAGCCCCAGCATTTT.

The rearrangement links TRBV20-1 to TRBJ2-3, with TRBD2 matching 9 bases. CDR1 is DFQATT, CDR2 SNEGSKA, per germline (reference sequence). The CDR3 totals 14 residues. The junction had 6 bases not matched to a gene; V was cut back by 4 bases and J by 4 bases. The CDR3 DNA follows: TGCAGTGCTACCCAGGCGGGGGGGTCAGATACGCAGTATTTT. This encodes CSATQAGGSDTQYF.

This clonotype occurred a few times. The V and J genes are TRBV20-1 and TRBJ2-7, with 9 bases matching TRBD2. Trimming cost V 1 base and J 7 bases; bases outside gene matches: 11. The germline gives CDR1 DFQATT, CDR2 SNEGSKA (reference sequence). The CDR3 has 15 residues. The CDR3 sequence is CSARVVAGEFGEQYF. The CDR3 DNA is TGCAGTGCTAGAGTGGTAGCGGGAGAGTTCGGTGAGCAGTACTTC.

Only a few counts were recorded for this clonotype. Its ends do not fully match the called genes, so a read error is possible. DNA of the CDR3: TGTGCCAGCAGCTTGGTGCCCTCTGGGGCCAACGTCCTGACTTTC. Its translation is CASSLVPSGANVLTF. The chain employs TRBV5-1 and TRBJ2-6; D is ambiguous. Germline lookup yields CDR1 SGHRS and CDR2 YFSETQ. CDR3 length equals 15 residues. The full variable domain, with the rest looked up from reference TRBV5-1 and TRBJ2-6, is KAGVTQTPRYLIKTRGQQVTLSCSPISGHRSVSWYQQTPGQGLQFLFEYFSETQRNKGNFPGRFSGRQFSNSRSEMNVSTLELGDSALYLCASSLVPSGANVLTFGAGSRLTVL.